These T cell receptor beta chains were read from a single sample in a study of blood T cell repertoires in COVID-19. The table came from immunoSEQ multiplex PCR; TCRdb's copy has only in-frame clones and leaves some out. The sample shows some 190,000 clones, roughly 87% of them seen only once. The specimen was PBMCs or T cells enriched from blood (not recorded which). Receptors were obtained from a woman aged 40 to 55 with acute COVID-19. CDR3s include the opening cysteine and the closing phenylalanine or tryptophan. The order of the fields is J gene, D gene, V gene, clone size, CDR3 DNA, CDR3 protein. A D gene is named only where the DNA matches it firmly. Size is stated for part of the rows, as once, few or many counts, or as a class when the clone is expanded.

TRBJ1-4	.	TRBV28	few	TGTGCCAGCAGTTTATCGACAGCTTTTAATGAAAAACTGTTTTTT	CASSLSTAFNEKLFF
TRBJ2-7	TRBD1	TRBV6-5	.	TGTGCCAGCACCTACGGACAGGGTAGGGAGCAGTACTTC	CASTYGQGREQYF
TRBJ2-1	TRBD1	TRBV12-5	.	TGTGCTAGTGGTTTGGACTCGACAGGGATTGAGCAGTTCTTC	CASGLDSTGIEQFF
TRBJ1-5	.	TRBV19	.	TGTGCCAGTAGTATAGATTTCCGGGCAGACTATAGCAATCAGCCCCAGCATTTT	CASSIDFRADYSNQPQHF
TRBJ2-5	.	TRBV7-2	.	TGTGCCAGCGCCCAAGGCGGAGCCGCGACCCAGTACTTC	CASAQGGAATQYF
TRBJ2-2	.	TRBV11-1	.	TGTGCCAGCAGCTTGACAGTCACCGGGGAGCTGTTTTTT	CASSLTVTGELFF
TRBJ2-3	TRBD2	TRBV5-6	.	TGTGCCAGCAGCCCCCCGGGCCTAGCGGGGAGAAGCACAGATACGCAGTATTTT	CASSPPGLAGRSTDTQYF
TRBJ1-2	TRBD1	TRBV4-3	.	TGCGCCAGCAGCCGCACTACAGGGGCAGATGGCTACACCTTC	CASSRTTGADGYTF
TRBJ1-2	.	TRBV12-3/TRBV12-4	.	TGTGCCAGCAGTTCAACAGGGTTTGGCTACACCTTC	CASSSTGFGYTF
TRBJ2-7	.	TRBV10-3	.	TGTGCCATCAGCCCTCAGGGGTACGAGCAGTACTTC	CAISPQGYEQYF
TRBJ1-1	.	TRBV10-3	.	TGTGCCATCAGTGAGTCTGCAGACACTGAAGCTTTCTTT	CAISESADTEAFF
TRBJ1-5	TRBD1	TRBV19	once	TGTGCCACCATGGGACAGGGACATCAGCCCCAGCATTTT	CATMGQGHQPQHF
TRBJ1-5	.	TRBV30	.	TGTGCCTGGAGTCCCGGGACCGGCGGAGGGCAGCCCCAGCATTTT	CAWSPGTGGGQPQHF
TRBJ2-1	.	TRBV11-2	once	TGTGCCAGCAGCTTAGTTATAGACAGCAATGAGCAGTTCTTC	CASSLVIDSNEQFF
TRBJ1-2	.	TRBV18	.	TGTGCCAGCTCACCAGGACAAGCCGGAGACTATGGCTACACCTTC	CASSPGQAGDYGYTF
TRBJ2-2	.	TRBV5-6	.	TGTGCCAGCAGTCCTACCGGACCAGCGGGCACCGGGGAGCTGTTTTTT	CASSPTGPAGTGELFF
TRBJ1-5	.	TRBV9	.	TGTGCCAGCAGCATTGCAGGGCAGGGTCAGCCCCAGCATTTT	CASSIAGQGQPQHF
TRBJ2-3	TRBD1	TRBV11-2	.	TGTGCCAGCAGGACAGGGATAGTAGGGACAGATACGCAGTATTTT	CASRTGIVGTDTQYF
TRBJ1-1	.	TRBV28	.	TGTGCCAGCAGTCTCAAACAGGGAGTTGGGAACACTGAAGCTTTCTTT	CASSLKQGVGNTEAFF
TRBJ2-1	.	TRBV4-3	few	TGCGCCAGCAGCCAAGATTTATGGGAGAGTGAGCAGTTCTTC	CASSQDLWESEQFF
TRBJ2-3	.	TRBV5-1	.	TGCGCCAGCAGGAAATTGGGCGAGCAGTATTTT	CASRKLGEQYF
TRBJ2-6	.	TRBV7-2	.	TGTGCCAGCAGCTTTAACTCAGCGTGGTCGCCTGGGGCCAACGTCCTGACTTTC	CASSFNSAWSPGANVLTF
TRBJ1-5	TRBD1	TRBV4-2	.	TGTGCCAGCAGCCAGGCAGGACAGGGCTATAGCAATCAGCCCCAGCATTTT	CASSQAGQGYSNQPQHF
TRBJ1-2	.	TRBV4-1	.	TGCGCCAGCAGCCAAGAAGGTGTGGGGGGCTATGGCTACACCTTC	CASSQEGVGGYGYTF
TRBJ2-3	.	TRBV6-5	.	TGTGCCAGCAGTTATTTGGGAGCAGATACGCAGTATTTT	CASSYLGADTQYF
TRBJ2-2	TRBD2	TRBV3-1/TRBV3-2	.	TGTGCCAGCAGCCAGAAGGGCCCCAAGCGGGACCCCCGCGGGGAGCTGTTTTTT	CASSQKGPKRDPRGELFF